The 2 T cell receptor beta chains below come from one sample, sequenced in a study of blood T cell repertoires in COVID-19. Some clones are missing from TCRdb's copy, which holds only in-frame ones; the method was immunoSEQ multiplex PCR. This table holds about 300,000 clones, about 85% found once. The sequenced sample consisted of PBMCs or T cells enriched from blood (not recorded which). These receptors all come from a woman between 50 and 59 years old who had recovered from COVID-19.

This chain uses TRBV11-2 with TRBJ1-1; D is uncertain. Per the germline V gene, CDR1 is SGHAT and CDR2 is FQNNGV. V lost 5 bases to trimming and J lost 5 bases, with 12 bases between them. The CDR3 totals 13 residues. CDR3 nucleotide sequence: TGTGCCAGCAGCCTCGGTAGAGGAACTGAAGCTTTCTTT. It is translated as CASSLGRGTEAFF.

The genes are TRBV5-8 and TRBJ1-2, with D possibly being TRBD1 (6 bases). Trimming removed 7 bases from V and 2 bases from J, with 21 bases in between. The CDR3 is made up of 16 amino acids. Per germline, CDR1 SGHTS and CDR2 YDEGEE. The CDR3 DNA sequence: TGTGCCAGCCGCCCCCGCGTAGGGGGGGCAAACTATGGCTACACCTTC. Protein: CASRPRVGGANYGYTF.